Included here is one TCR beta chain sequence, with context. What it recognizes is unknown. Between the trimmed V and J ends, which lost 4 bases and 7 bases, there was a span of 11 bases. The CDR3 has 14 amino acids. Germline CDR1 and CDR2: MNHNS and SASEGT. Amplification used 60 Vbeta primers and 13 Jbeta primers. TCRdb keeps only in-frame clones here, not all; method: immunoSEQ multiplex PCR. Found here are roughly 290,000 clones, roughly 80% of them singletons; the top ten hold 0.3%. This sample is part of a study of cytomegalovirus exposure and HLA in healthy donors. Study results and caveats: Segments of the TCR beta V type were, in most cases, productive about 87% or about 30% of the time in an earlier analysis. More clonal expansion characterized HLA-associated TCR beta chains than equally common others in a later analysis.

The clonotype originates from a girl under 10 years old in good health and CMV-seronegative. The sample taken for sequencing was PBMCs. This chain uses TRBV6-1 with TRBJ1-6; D unresolved. The CDR3 DNA is TGTGCCAGCAGTGTGGGCGGGTTGAATTCACCCCTCCACTTT. Its translation is CASSVGGLNSPLHF.